Listed below are T cell receptor beta chains from one sample, sequenced in a study of blood T cell repertoires in COVID-19. TCRdb keeps only in-frame clones here, not all; method: immunoSEQ multiplex PCR. The data show some 150,000 clones, about nine tenths seen once. The sequencing sample was made of peripheral blood. The receptors shown here come from a woman in her sixties or seventies with active or convalescent COVID-19. CDR3s include the opening cysteine and the closing phenylalanine or tryptophan. The D gene is left open where the match is weak. Size is omitted from some rows. Given values are once, few, many or a class for expanded clones.

>TRBV30|TRBJ1-2|NA|11|NA
CAGDGWGGYTF
TGTGCCGGGGACGGATGGGGCGGCTACACCTTC
>TRBV19|TRBJ1-3|TRBD1|13|NA
CASQTGAGNTIYF
TGTGCCAGTCAGACAGGGGCCGGAAACACCATATATTTT
>TRBV9|TRBJ1-5|NA|15|once
CASSQSGNSNQPQHF
TGTGCCAGCAGCCAAAGCGGGAATAGCAATCAGCCCCAGCATTTT
>TRBV19|TRBJ1-5|TRBD1|13|once
CASRDRRSQPQHF
TGTGCCAGTCGGGACAGGCGGAGTCAGCCCCAGCATTTT
>TRBV24-1|TRBJ2-6|NA|15|NA
CATSDGGSGANVLTF
TGTGCCACCAGTGATGGGGGGTCTGGGGCCAACGTCCTGACTTTC
>TRBV9|TRBJ2-3|NA|17|NA
CASSVSLPGVSTDTQYF
TGTGCCAGCAGCGTAAGTTTACCGGGGGTGAGCACAGATACGCAGTATTTT
>TRBV13|TRBJ2-1|NA|19|NA
CASSLRPTGVLNEYNEQFF
TGTGCCAGCAGCTTAAGGCCCACGGGGGTTCTCAACGAGTACAATGAGCAGTTCTTC
>TRBV5-1|TRBJ2-2|NA|15|NA
CASSLKLDRTGELFF
TGCGCCAGCAGCTTGAAACTAGACCGCACCGGGGAGCTGTTTTTT
>TRBV18|TRBJ2-5|NA|14|NA
CASSPPSLRETQYF
TGTGCCAGCTCACCACCTTCACTAAGAGAGACCCAGTACTTC
>TRBV11-2|TRBJ2-7|TRBD1|16|once
CASSAGDREVIYEQYF
TGTGCCAGCAGCGCGGGGGACAGGGAAGTAATCTACGAGCAGTACTTC
>TRBV5-5|TRBJ1-1|TRBD1|18|NA
CASSIGSGQGAWGTEAFF
TGTGCCAGCAGCATCGGATCGGGACAGGGTGCCTGGGGCACTGAAGCTTTCTTT
>TRBV7-2|TRBJ2-1|NA|13|NA
CASSLGLVNEQFF
TGTGCCAGCTCCTTGGGCTTGGTAAATGAGCAGTTCTTC
>TRBV19|TRBJ2-5|NA|13|NA
CASSLGARETQYF
TGTGCCAGTAGTCTAGGGGCCCGAGAGACCCAGTACTTC
>TRBV6-2/TRBV6-3|TRBJ1-1|NA|15|NA
CASSSLDRGHTEAFF
TGTGCCAGCAGTTCTCTCGACCGCGGGCACACTGAAGCTTTCTTT
>TRBV5-4|TRBJ1-4|NA|13|NA
CASSLVASEKLFF
TGTGCCAGCAGCTTGGTGGCATCCGAAAAACTGTTTTTT
>TRBV4-3|TRBJ2-7|NA|16|NA
CASSQGVGLAGYEQYF
TGCGCCAGCAGCCAAGGCGTCGGGCTAGCTGGCTACGAGCAGTACTTC
>TRBV3-1/TRBV3-2|TRBJ2-6|TRBD2|18|NA
CASSQDLMGGTGANVLTF
TGTGCCAGCAGCCAAGATCTAATGGGGGGGACTGGGGCCAACGTCCTGACTTTC
>TRBV19|TRBJ1-2|NA|16|NA
CASSINQGSENYGYTF
TGTGCCAGTAGTATCAATCAGGGGTCTGAGAACTATGGCTACACCTTC
>TRBV24-1|TRBJ2-2|TRBD2|21|NA
CATSDSLFSGGIFLNTGELFF
TGTGCTACCAGTGATTCTCTCTTTAGCGGGGGGATCTTTTTAAACACCGGGGAGCTGTTTTTT
>TRBV5-6|TRBJ1-1|NA|13|NA
CASSPYRNTEAFF
TGTGCCAGCAGCCCCTATCGAAACACTGAAGCTTTCTTT
>TRBV19|TRBJ1-5|TRBD1|18|NA
CASSIGIPGQESYQPQHF
TGTGCCAGTAGTATAGGGATTCCGGGACAGGAGTCCTATCAGCCCCAGCATTTT
>TRBV9|TRBJ2-3|NA|15|NA
CASSAASGGTDTQYF
TGTGCCAGCAGCGCCGCTTCAGGGGGCACAGATACGCAGTATTTT
>TRBV21-1|TRBJ1-5|NA|16|NA
CASSSPGESRGQPQHF
TGTGCCAGCAGCTCCCCGGGAGAGAGTCGGGGTCAGCCCCAGCATTTT
>TRBV5-1|TRBJ2-5|TRBD2|16|NA
CASSLTSGGARETQYF
TGCGCCAGCAGCTTGACTAGCGGGGGGGCCAGAGAGACCCAGTACTTC
>TRBV29-1|TRBJ2-7|NA|11|NA
CSVASPSEQYF
TGCAGCGTTGCTTCCCCCAGTGAGCAGTACTTC
>TRBV18|TRBJ2-6|TRBD1|18|NA
CASSPKQGVSSGANVLTF
TGTGCCAGCTCACCGAAACAGGGGGTCAGCTCTGGGGCCAACGTCCTGACTTTC
>TRBV2|TRBJ2-5|NA|14|once
CASKSDLGQETQYF
TGTGCCAGCAAAAGTGATCTTGGGCAGGAGACCCAGTACTTC
>TRBV5-4|TRBJ2-7|TRBD1|14|NA
CASSQSTGGYEQYF
TGTGCCAGCAGCCAATCGACAGGGGGCTACGAGCAGTACTTC
>TRBV19|TRBJ2-5|NA|13|once
CASRTRVGETQYF
TGTGCCAGTAGGACCAGGGTGGGAGAGACCCAGTACTTC